This T cell receptor beta chain was obtained from a study of human T cells and chemical hapten exposure. Overall study: In the sensitization step, 2% DPC was placed on roughly 2 cm by roughly 2 cm of upper inner arm skin.

The sample holds a few counts of this clonotype. Time point given: patch test 3, about 24 weeks after DPC sensitization. Described treatment: therapeutic diphenylcyclopropenone sensitization with weekly scalp DPC. TCRdb called the RACE reads again in MiXCR, with one record for every CDR3 protein. Among tens of thousands of distinct CDR3 sequences listed, 12% were seen once. The CDR3 is made up of 13 amino acids. V was clipped by 6 bases and J by 3 bases, with 14 bases between them. In germline, CDR1 is DFQATT, CDR2 SNEGSKA (reference sequence). The rearrangement uses TRBV20-1 and TRBJ1-2; no reliable D call. This TCR derives from a man between 25 and 39 years old with alopecia areata. Some clones in this sample may be carry-over from other donors' samples. This material consisted of whole blood, taken in connection with sensitization to the hapten diphenylcyclopropenone (DPC). The CDR3 coding sequence is TGCAGTGCCCCAAACACGTACCACTATGGCTACACCTTC. Its protein product is CSAPNTYHYGYTF.